Shown below are 20 T cell receptor beta chains from a single sample sequenced in a study of regulatory T cells in long-lasting Graves disease. With iRepertoire HTBI primers and Arm-PCR of CDR3 regions, TCR beta libraries were built. A single record per CDR3 protein comes from TCRdb applying MiXCR to the multiplex PCR reads. The sample lists over 500,000 distinct CDR3 sequences, roughly 15% seen once, with about 12% in the top ten. Time point defined: newly diagnosed GD, antithyroid drugs for less than 3 months. PBMCs provided the RNA from which the TCR library was made. The same sample was also studied in work on T cells in Graves' hyperthyroidism and ophthalmopathy.

The specimen was peripheral blood mononuclear cells (PBMCs), collected at new diagnosis, from a patient treated with antithyroid drugs. The receptors originated from a man aged 18 to 35 with Graves disease.

The chain recombines TRBV7-9 with TRBJ2-1; a possible D gene is TRBD2 (5 bases). The germline CDR1 and CDR2 sequences are SEHNR and FQNEAQ (reference sequence). Trimming removed 1 base at V and 8 bases at J, with 9 bases between. The length of the CDR3 is 13 residues. The CDR3 DNA is TGTGCCAGCAGCTTAGTGGGAGCGCATGAGCAGTTCTTC. Translated, it gives CASSLVGAHEQFF.

In DNA form, the CDR3 reads TGTGCCAGGGGACCGGGACAGCCTATGTATGAGCAGTTCTTC. It encodes CARGPGQPMYEQFF. The chain joins TRBV12-3 or TRBV12-4 to TRBJ2-1; the match to TRBD1 covers 7 bases. V lost 9 bases, J lost 8 bases, and 13 bases stayed unmatched. The CDR3 is made up of 14 amino acids.

Many counts were recorded for this clonotype. The chain uses TRBV11-2 and TRBJ2-7; the D gene is possibly TRBD2 (7 bases). Between the trimmed V and J ends, which lost 7 bases and 3 bases, there was a span of 13 bases. The CDR3 runs to 13 residues. The germline V gene has CDR1 SGHAT and CDR2 FQNNGV. The CDR3 spells CASNTGGGYEQYF. Here the CDR3 DNA reads TGTGCCAGCAATACGGGGGGCGGCTACGAGCAGTACTTC.

This clonotype has ten or more counts. The chain joins TRBV2 to TRBJ2-7; D ambiguous. The germline CDR1 and CDR2 sequences are SNHLY and FYNNEI. Trimming cost V 3 bases and J 6 bases, with 9 bases left between them. The CDR3 totals 12 residues. The CDR3 bases are TGTGCCAGCAGTGACTCCTCGCGCGAGCAGTACTTC. Translated, it gives CASSDSSREQYF. Supplemented by reference TRBV2 and TRBJ2-7, the full variable domain reads EPEVTQTPSHQVTQMGQEVILRCVPISNHLYFYWYRQILGQKVEFLVSFYNNEISEKSEIFDDQFSVERPDGSNFTLKIRSTKLEDSAMYFCASSDSSREQYFGPGTRLTVT.

The table lists this clonotype with many counts. The rearrangement links TRBV28 to TRBJ1-2; D is uncertain. Per germline, CDR1 MDHEN and CDR2 SYDVKM. The CDR3 loop spans 15 amino acids. Trimming stripped 1 base from V and 0 bases from J, with 9 bases between. CDR3 bases: TGTGCCAGCAGTTTATCGGCAAGAGCTAACTATGGCTACACCTTC. Encoded protein: CASSLSARANYGYTF.

This clonotype showed up just a few times. The chain links TRBV2 to TRBJ1-4; TRBD1 aligns across 7 bases. V trimming: 2 bases; J trimming: 3 bases; junction bases outside the gene matches: 3. Germline loops: CDR1 SNHLY, CDR2 FYNNEI. This CDR3 is built from 15 residues. The CDR3 sequence is CASSELQGSNEKLFF. The DNA of the CDR3 is TGTGCCAGCAGTGAATTACAGGGGTCTAATGAAAAACTGTTTTTT.

This clonotype was found a few times. The V gene is TRBV20-1, the J gene TRBJ1-1; D not resolved. The CDR3 sequence is 16 residues long. In germline, CDR1 is DFQATT, CDR2 SNEGSKA (reference sequence). V was cut by 5 bases and J by 0 bases, with 19 bases left in between. DNA for the CDR3: TGCAGTGCTTTGCGGACGGTAGCCCTTTTGAACACTGAAGCTTTCTTT. Translating gives CSALRTVALLNTEAFF.

The chain recombines TRBV7-6 with TRBJ2-7, with D perhaps matching TRBD2 (5 bases). There are 15 residues in the CDR3. V was clipped by 1 base and J by 4 bases, with 14 bases between them. The germline V gene has CDR1 SGHVS and CDR2 FNYEAQ. In DNA form, the CDR3 reads TGTGCCAGCAGCTTAGACACTAGTCTGTTATACGAGCAGTACTTC. Its protein is CASSLDTSLLYEQYF.

This clonotype was observed a few times. This chain connects TRBV9 to TRBJ2-1; 7 nucleotides match TRBD2. This CDR3 is built from 19 residues. V shed 4 bases, J shed 0 bases, and the junction held 16 bases outside the gene matches. Germline V lookup: CDR1 SGDLS, CDR2 YYNGEE. The CDR3, as DNA: TGTGCCAGCAGCCCCAGTCCTTACAGCGGGACGAGCTCCTACAATGAGCAGTTCTTC. It yields the protein CASSPSPYSGTSSYNEQFF.

This clonotype was seen many times. The chain recombines TRBV30 with TRBJ2-1; 7 nucleotides align to TRBD2. This CDR3 region has 13 residues. Looked up from germline, CDR1 is GTSNPN and CDR2 is SVGIG (reference sequence). V lost 3 bases to trimming and J lost 6 bases; unmatched junction nucleotides: 5. The CDR3: CAWSWGRGNEQFF. CDR3 DNA: TGTGCCTGGAGCTGGGGGAGGGGCAATGAGCAGTTCTTC.

This clonotype was found a few times. The rearrangement uses TRBV7-9 and TRBJ2-1; D gene uncertain. Germline V lookup: CDR1 SEHNR, CDR2 FQNEAQ (reference sequence). Trimming shortened V by 6 bases and J by 0 bases, and 12 bases separated the two germline ends. There are 15 residues in the CDR3. The chain's CDR3 is CASRGMRSSYNEQFF. As DNA, the CDR3 is TGTGCCAGCAGGGGGATGAGGAGCTCCTACAATGAGCAGTTCTTC.

Only one count was recorded for this clonotype. The V call is TRBV7-2, the J call TRBJ2-1, with 8 bases identical to TRBD2. The CDR3 runs to 14 residues. Germline-derived CDR1 and CDR2 are SGHTA and FQGNSA. Trimming cost V 6 bases and J 3 bases; bases outside gene matches: 4. CDR3 in DNA: TGTGCCAGCAGACAGCGGGAGCACTACAATGAGCAGTTCTTC. The encoded protein is CASRQREHYNEQFF.

In its sample, this clonotype was seen many times. The chain links TRBV5-1 to TRBJ2-1; D not resolved. V was shortened by 0 bases and J by 1 base, with 17 bases between the two germline ends. CDR1 SGHRS and CDR2 YFSETQ come from the germline V gene. This CDR3 is 18 amino acids long. CDR3 region: CASSLVSVDRWSYNEQFF. CDR3 nucleotide sequence: TGCGCCAGCAGCTTGGTATCTGTCGACCGGTGGTCCTACAATGAGCAGTTCTTC.

With regard to this clonotype: A much more abundant neighbour one base away suggests this may be a read error. In this CDR3 the conserved last residue, phenylalanine or tryptophan, is missing, so a read error is likely. The chain has TRBV5-1 and TRBJ1-2; D remains ambiguous. The CDR3 covers 14 residues. Germline V gene lookup returns CDR1 SGHRS and CDR2 YFSETQ. V was clipped by 4 bases and J by 8 bases, with 18 bases between them. The CDR3 spells CASSVEDRASGYTS. In DNA, the CDR3 is TGCGCCAGCAGCGTGGAGGATAGGGCGTCGGGCTACACCTCC.

This clonotype has only a few counts. The CDR3 end shows no conserved phenylalanine or tryptophan, and so a read error is likely. This chain links TRBV6-5 with TRBJ2-7, with TRBD1 identical over 7 bases. Germline trimming cut 0 bases from V and 2 bases from J; bases unmatched to any gene: 4. Germline V lookup: CDR1 MNHEY, CDR2 SVGAGI. CDR3 length equals 15 residues. In nucleotides, the CDR3 is TGTGCCAGCAGTTACTCTAGAGGGGGCCCCTACGAGCAGTACCTC. Protein sequence: CASSYSRGGPYEQYL.

This clonotype was observed at least ten times. The rearrangement joins TRBV28 to TRBJ2-1, with a possible D match to TRBD2 (6 bases). The V and J ends lost 8 bases and 3 bases respectively, with 11 bases between them. Germline CDR1 is MDHEN and CDR2 is SYDVKM. The CDR3 spans 13 residues. CDR3 region: CASVGGDYNEQFF. The CDR3 DNA reads TGTGCCAGCGTGGGGGGTGACTACAATGAGCAGTTCTTC.

Ten or more counts support this clonotype. The J gene is TRBJ2-3, the V gene TRBV11-2, with 9 bases that match TRBD2. CDR1 and CDR2 (germline): SGHAT, FQNNGV. The CDR3 runs 16 residues. The V segment lost 4 bases and the J segment 0 bases; nucleotides outside the gene matches: 5. The CDR3 coding sequence is TGTGCCAGCAGCTCGTCTAGCGGGACTAGCACAGATACGCAGTATTTT. Translation gives CASSSSSGTSTDTQYF. Full variable domain (outside the CDR3, taken from reference TRBV11-2 and TRBJ2-3): EAGVAQSPRYKIIEKRQSVAFWCNPISGHATLYWYQQILGQGPKLLIQFQNNGVVDDSQLPKDRFSAERLKGVDSTLKIQPAKLEDSAVYLCASSSSSGTSTDTQYFGPGTRLTVL.

This clonotype has a handful of counts. This chain connects TRBV19 to TRBJ2-3; 10 positions agree with TRBD2. The CDR3 has 14 amino acids. V trimming: 7 bases; J trimming: 4 bases; junction bases outside the gene matches: 5. The germline V gene has CDR1 LNHDA and CDR2 SQIVND (reference sequence). CDR3 sequence (DNA): TGTGCCAGTAAGGTAGCGGGAGGTTCAGATACGCAGTATTTT. It codes for CASKVAGGSDTQYF. The full variable domain, in which reference TRBV19 and TRBJ2-3 provide the parts outside the CDR3, is DGGITQSPKYLFRKEGQNVTLSCEQNLNHDAMYWYRQDPGQGLRLIYYSQIVNDFQKGDIAEGYSVSREKKESFPLTVTSAQKNPTAFYLCASKVAGGSDTQYFGPGTRLTVL.

This clonotype was detected ten times or more. The CDR3 nucleotides read TGTGCCAGCAGTACCGCTAGCGCCTACGAGCAGTACTTC. Its protein product is CASSTASAYEQYF. The gene calls are TRBV6-1 and TRBJ2-7, with D perhaps TRBD2 (6 bases). Germline values: CDR1 MNHNS, CDR2 SASEGT. Trimming cost V 5 bases and J 2 bases, with 10 bases left between them. The CDR3 is 13 residues long.

This clonotype was seen at least ten times. The chain is built from TRBV12-3 or TRBV12-4 and TRBJ1-1; 8 nucleotides line up with TRBD1. There are 17 residues in the CDR3. V lost 3 bases, J lost 0 bases, and 9 bases stayed unmatched. The CDR3 sequence is CASSFRQGRRMNTEAFF. CDR3 coding DNA: TGTGCCAGCAGTTTTCGACAGGGGAGAAGAATGAACACTGAAGCTTTCTTT.